This T cell receptor (beta chain) comes out of a study of blood T cells in healthy people across ages. The overall study: Template switching recovered approximately one barcoded beta molecule for every two T cells.

A few counts support this clonotype. The draw of peripheral blood yielded approximately 10 milliliters from each donor. The amount of total RNA extracted per sample was at least 5.5 micrograms. With a J-beta primer mix and a sample-barcoded 5' primer, a second PCR ran 7 to 11 cycles. The authors tagged each cDNA molecule using a template-switch adaptor with 12 random nucleotides. TCRdb passed the 5' RACE reads through MiXCR, listing each CDR3 protein once. The table records some 1.7 million distinct CDR3 sequences, roughly 27% of them present only once. The sequenced sample was blood. This receptor was obtained from a woman in her twenties or thirties in good health.

This chain's CDR3 is CASKADANYGYTF. CDR3 DNA sequence: TGTGCCAGCAAGGCGGATGCTAACTATGGCTACACCTTC. The gene calls are TRBV2 and TRBJ1-2; no clear D gene. CDR1 is SNHLY, CDR2 FYNNEI, per germline. There are 13 residues in the CDR3. V shed 7 bases and J shed 0 bases, with 9 bases lying between them.